This entry describes one T cell receptor beta chain. Antigen: not known. The data are from a study of early T cells in non-severe SARS-CoV-2 infection. Turning to the study itself: Sequencing input comprised bulk RNA from unsorted whole blood; chain pairing was not available.

From the 5' RACE reads, TCRdb called clonotypes with MiXCR, one entry per CDR3 protein. The sample records around 49,000 distinct CDR3 sequences, 9.5% to 13% being singletons. There are 12 residues in the CDR3. V lost 7 bases and J lost 1, with 11 bases in between. The germline V gene encodes CDR1 SQVTM and CDR2 ANQGSEA. Study conclusions and caveats: Comparison of clonotypes with VDJdb favored anti-spike CD8 responses while missing private and CD4 specificities.

Sequenced material: whole blood. The chain links TRBV29-1 to TRBJ2-7; possible D gene TRBD1, 6 bases. The sequence came from an adult who was a healthcare worker with PCR-confirmed SARS-CoV-2 infection or an uninfected control (not recorded which). CDR3 region: CSAGDRSYEQYF. The CDR3 DNA reads as TGCAGCGCTGGAGACAGGTCCTACGAGCAGTACTTC.